This T cell receptor (beta chain) was recovered during a study of blood T cell repertoires in COVID-19. Study details: Samples came from the United States, Italy and Spain, spanning acute and convalescent COVID-19. In each case, the material was cDNA or gDNA derived from T cells, B-cell-depleted T cells, or PBMCs.

TCRdb's table, derived via immunoSEQ multiplex PCR, lists solely in-frame clones and lacks some. The sample has about 420,000 clones; 85% to 90% are singletons. CDR3 length: 13 amino acids. The ends lost 4 bases at V and 9 bases at J; junction bases unmatched: 2. Germline V gene sequence: CDR1 LNHDA, CDR2 SQIVND (reference sequence). Sequencing input: peripheral blood. The source is a man younger than 30 with COVID-19, enrolled during active disease. The chain carries TRBV19 and TRBJ2-1, with 11 bases fitting TRBD2. The CDR3 DNA reads as TGTGCCAGTAGTACTAGCGGGGGGATTGAGCAGTTCTTC. Its protein is CASSTSGGIEQFF.